The TCR beta chain described here comes from a study of shared clonotypes between healthy human individuals. Assay used: immunoSEQ multiplex PCR; TCRdb lists only in-frame clones, some missing. The sample holds about 490,000 clones, about 84% seen once. The germline V gene has CDR1 MNHNS and CDR2 SASEGT. The germline V and J ends were trimmed by 7 bases and 8 bases, with 14 bases remaining between them. The CDR3 has 13 amino acids. This clone has a handful of counts. This chain links TRBV6-1 with TRBJ1-4, with D tentatively TRBD1 (5 bases). This clonotype was obtained from a woman in her forties in good health. Some clones in this sample may be carry-over from other donors' samples. Sequencing was performed on PBMCs. The CDR3 bases are TGTGCCAGCAAGGGGCTGATTACCGAAAAACTGTTTTTT. Protein sequence: CASKGLITEKLFF.